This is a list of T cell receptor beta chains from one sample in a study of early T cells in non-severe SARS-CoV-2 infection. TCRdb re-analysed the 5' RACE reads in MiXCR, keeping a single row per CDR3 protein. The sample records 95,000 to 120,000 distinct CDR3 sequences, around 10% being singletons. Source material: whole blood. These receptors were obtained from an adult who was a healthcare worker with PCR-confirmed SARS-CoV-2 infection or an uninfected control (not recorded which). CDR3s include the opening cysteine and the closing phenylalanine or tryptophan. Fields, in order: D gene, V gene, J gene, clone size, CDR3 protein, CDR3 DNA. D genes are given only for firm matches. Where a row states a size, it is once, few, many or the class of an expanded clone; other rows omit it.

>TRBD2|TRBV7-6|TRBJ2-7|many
CASSFAAGDTTYEQYF
TGTGCCAGCAGCTTTGCCGCGGGAGACACTACCTACGAGCAGTACTTC
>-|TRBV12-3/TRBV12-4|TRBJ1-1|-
CASSPIQVDEAFF
TGTGCCAGCAGTCCGATACAGGTTGATGAAGCTTTCTTT
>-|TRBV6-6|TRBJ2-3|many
CASKPGHPTDTQYF
TGTGCCAGCAAGCCGGGACACCCTACAGATACGCAGTATTTT
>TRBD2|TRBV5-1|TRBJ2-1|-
CASSPVAGTSYNEQFF
TGCGCCAGCAGCCCAGTAGCGGGTACTTCCTACAATGAGCAGTTCTTC
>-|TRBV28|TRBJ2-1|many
CASSLRENFNEQFF
TGTGCCAGCAGTTTACGGGAGAATTTCAATGAGCAGTTCTTC
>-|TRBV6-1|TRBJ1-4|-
CASSEDRFNEKLFF
TGTGCCAGCAGTGAAGACAGATTTAATGAAAAACTGTTTTTT
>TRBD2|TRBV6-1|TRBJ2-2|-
CASSPLAGYTGELFF
TGTGCCAGCAGCCCTCTAGCGGGTTACACCGGGGAGCTGTTTTTT
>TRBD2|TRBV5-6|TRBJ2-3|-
CASSLQAGGTDTQYF
TGTGCCAGCAGCTTACAGGCGGGGGGCACAGATACGCAGTATTTT
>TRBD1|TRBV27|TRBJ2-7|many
CASSLPGQGTEQYF
TGTGCCAGCTCCCTCCCGGGACAGGGGACCGAGCAGTACTTC
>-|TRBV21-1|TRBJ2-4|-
CASSTRTGWRKNIQYF
TGTGCCAGCAGCACCCGGACAGGGTGGCGCAAAAACATTCAGTACTTC
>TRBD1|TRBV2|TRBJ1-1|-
CASKDREKDTEAFF
TGTGCCAGCAAGGACAGGGAGAAGGACACTGAAGCTTTCTTT
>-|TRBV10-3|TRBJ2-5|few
CAISEGGFQETQYF
TGTGCCATCAGTGAAGGGGGGTTTCAAGAGACCCAGTACTTC
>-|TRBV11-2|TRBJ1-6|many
CASRPTGTPESPLHF
TGTGCCAGCAGGCCGACCGGGACGCCGGAATCACCCCTCCACTTT
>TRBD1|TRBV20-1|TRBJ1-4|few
CSARRDREKEKLFF
TGCAGTGCTAGGCGGGACAGGGAGAAGGAAAAACTGTTTTTT
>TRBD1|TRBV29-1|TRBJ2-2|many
CSVDLGTGYGELFF
TGCAGCGTTGATTTAGGGACAGGGTACGGGGAGCTGTTTTTT
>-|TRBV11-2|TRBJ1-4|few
CASSLVWTDEKLFF
TGTGCCAGCAGCTTAGTTTGGACGGATGAAAAACTGTTTTTT
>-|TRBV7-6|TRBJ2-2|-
CASSSLSLAGKLFF
TGTGCCAGCAGCTCCCTATCTCTAGCCGGGAAGCTGTTTTTT
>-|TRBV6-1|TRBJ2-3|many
CASSETAGRRTDTQYF
TGTGCCAGCAGTGAAACGGCAGGGCGGAGGACAGATACGCAGTATTTT
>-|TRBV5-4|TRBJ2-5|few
CASSSHSTGIKETQYF
TGTGCCAGCAGCTCCCATTCTACAGGGATTAAGGAGACCCAGTACTTC
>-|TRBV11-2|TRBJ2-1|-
CASSPWNEQFF
TGTGCCAGCAGCCCCTGGAATGAGCAGTTCTTC
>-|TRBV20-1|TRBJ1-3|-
CSARGGTNSGNTIYF
TGCAGTGCTAGGGGGGGCACGAACTCTGGAAACACCATATATTTT
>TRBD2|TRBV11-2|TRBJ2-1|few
CASSWVASGAGEQFF
TGTGCCAGCAGCTGGGTCGCTAGCGGGGCGGGGGAGCAGTTCTTC
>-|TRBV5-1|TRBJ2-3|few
CASSLSGWDSTDTQYF
TGCGCCAGCAGCTTGTCCGGCTGGGATAGCACAGATACGCAGTATTTT
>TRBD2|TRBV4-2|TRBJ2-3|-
CASSQDGGAGDTDTQYF
TGTGCCAGCAGCCAAGATGGCGGAGCGGGGGACACAGATACGCAGTATTTT
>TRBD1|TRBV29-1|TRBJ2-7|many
CSVEPTGGHEQYF
TGCAGCGTTGAGCCAACAGGGGGCCACGAGCAGTACTTC
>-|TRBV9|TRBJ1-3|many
CASSDGTPNQFGNTIYF
TGTGCCAGCAGCGACGGGACGCCGAATCAATTTGGAAACACCATATATTTT
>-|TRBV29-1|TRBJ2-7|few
CSARRGAELSYEQYF
TGCAGCGCCCGAAGGGGGGCCGAACTCTCCTACGAGCAGTACTTC
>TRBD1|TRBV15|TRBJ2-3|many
CATSREQGVTQYF
TGTGCCACCAGCAGGGAACAGGGGGTTACGCAGTATTTT
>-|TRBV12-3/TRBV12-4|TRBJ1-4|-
CASSFGRYIEKLFF
TGTGCCAGCAGTTTCGGCAGATATATTGAAAAACTGTTTTTT
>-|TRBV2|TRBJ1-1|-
CASSGPINTEAFF
TGTGCCAGCAGTGGACCGATTAACACTGAAGCTTTCTTT
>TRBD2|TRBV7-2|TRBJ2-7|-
CASSWTGGPGEQYF
TGTGCCAGCAGCTGGACGGGAGGGCCAGGGGAGCAGTACTTC
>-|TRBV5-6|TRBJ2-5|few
CASSGLERGQETQYF
TGTGCCAGCAGCGGACTAGAGAGGGGGCAAGAGACCCAGTACTTC
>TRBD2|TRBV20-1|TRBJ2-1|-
CSARGAGGVGEQFF
TGCAGTGCTAGAGGAGCGGGAGGAGTGGGTGAGCAGTTCTTC
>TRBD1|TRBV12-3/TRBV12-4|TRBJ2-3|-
CASRPQGRGTDTQYF
TGTGCCAGCAGACCACAGGGGAGAGGCACAGATACGCAGTATTTT
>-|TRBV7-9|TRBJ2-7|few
CASSLTGQSEYF
TGTGCCAGCAGCTTAACCGGACAGTCGGAGTACTTC
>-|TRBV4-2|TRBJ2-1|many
CASSQEKRGSYNEQFF
TGTGCCAGCAGCCAAGAAAAGCGCGGTTCCTACAATGAGCAGTTCTTC
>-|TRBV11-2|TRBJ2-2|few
CASSFLRDTINTGELFF
TGTGCCAGCAGCTTCTTACGTGACACCATCAACACCGGGGAGCTGTTTTTT
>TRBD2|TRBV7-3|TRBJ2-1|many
CASSLKAGGPYEQFF
TGTGCCAGCAGCTTAAAGGCGGGAGGGCCATATGAGCAGTTCTTC
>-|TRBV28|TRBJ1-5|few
CASSPSLGSNQPQHF
TGTGCCAGCAGTCCCTCCCTGGGTAGCAATCAGCCCCAGCATTTT
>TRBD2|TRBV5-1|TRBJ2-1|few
CASSLGLAGGPYEQFF
TGCGCCAGCAGCTTGGGACTAGCGGGAGGGCCATATGAGCAGTTCTTC
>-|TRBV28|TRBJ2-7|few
CASSRTPIYEQYF
TGTGCCAGCAGTCGGACGCCAATCTACGAGCAGTACTTC
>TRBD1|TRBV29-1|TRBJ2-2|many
CSVDVTGVNTGELFF
TGCAGCGTTGATGTCACAGGGGTGAACACCGGGGAGCTGTTTTTT
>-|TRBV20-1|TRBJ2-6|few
CSARDRVHGANVLTF
TGCAGTGCTAGAGACAGGGTTCATGGGGCCAACGTCCTGACTTTC
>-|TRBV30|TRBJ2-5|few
CAWKRTEETQYF
TGTGCCTGGAAAAGGACAGAAGAGACCCAGTACTTC
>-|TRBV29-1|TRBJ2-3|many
CSVAREITDTQYF
TGCAGCGTTGCCAGGGAAATCACAGATACGCAGTATTTT
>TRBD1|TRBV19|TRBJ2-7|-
CASSHPGQGAYEQYF
TGTGCCAGTAGCCATCCGGGACAGGGGGCCTACGAGCAGTACTTC
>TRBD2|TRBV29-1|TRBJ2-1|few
CSVGYRGREGDEQFF
TGCAGCGTTGGGTACCGCGGGAGAGAGGGTGATGAGCAGTTCTTC
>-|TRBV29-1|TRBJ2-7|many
CSVGEVYEQYF
TGCAGCGTTGGAGAGGTTTACGAGCAGTACTTC
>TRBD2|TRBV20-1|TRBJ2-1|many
CSAIGYGLAGGKSSYNEQFF
TGCAGTGCTATCGGTTACGGACTAGCGGGAGGGAAGAGCTCCTACAATGAGCAGTTCTTC
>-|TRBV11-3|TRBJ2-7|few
CASSLNPGGYEQYF
TGTGCCAGCAGCTTAAACCCCGGCGGATACGAGCAGTACTTC
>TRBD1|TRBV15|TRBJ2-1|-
CATSRKQGARSSYNEQFF
TGTGCCACCAGCAGAAAACAGGGGGCGCGAAGCTCCTACAATGAGCAGTTCTTC
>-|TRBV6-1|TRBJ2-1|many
CASSRQGWGSYNEQFF
TGTGCCAGCAGTAGGCAGGGTTGGGGGTCCTACAATGAGCAGTTCTTC
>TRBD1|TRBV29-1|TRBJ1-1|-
CSAETGRNTEAFF
TGCAGCGCCGAGACAGGGCGGAACACTGAAGCTTTCTTT